Each of the 5 T cell receptor beta chains below was sequenced from the same sample in a study of PD-1 blockade in classical Hodgkin lymphoma. Here immunoSEQ multiplex PCR was the method, and the copy in TCRdb shows in-frame clones only, minus some. The data hold some 15,000 clones, with approximately 88% observed a single time. The time point is: cycle 4 day 1 (C4D1), after five to seven weeks of nivolumab. Every patient was affected by relapse after autologous stem cell transplantation, while exposure to brentuximab vedotin was not uniform. The authors enriched CD8+ T cells from thawed PBMCs via magnetic negative selection. This material consisted of CD8+ T cells from blood, taken before the fourth cycle of nivolumab. The receptors here all came from a human donor with classical Hodgkin lymphoma.

This rearrangement joins TRBV7-2 to TRBJ1-2; unclear D gene. Looked up from germline, CDR1 is SGHTA and CDR2 is FQGNSA. CDR3 length: 16 residues. Trimming left V 1 base short and J 3 bases short, with 15 bases between. The CDR3 loop reads CASSLDLGRSYYGYTF. The CDR3 DNA reads TGTGCCAGCAGCTTAGACCTAGGGCGGAGTTACTATGGCTACACCTTC.

This chain joins TRBV7-9 and TRBJ1-6; TRBD1 aligns across 11 bases. Germline assignment: CDR1 SEHNR and CDR2 FQNEAQ (reference sequence). The CDR3 extends over 15 amino acids. V dropped 4 bases and J dropped 8; count of bases not matched to a gene: 4. This CDR3 reads CASSSLGQGDSPLHF. As DNA, the CDR3 is TGTGCCAGCAGCTCTTTGGGACAGGGGGATTCACCCCTCCACTTT.

The CDR3 DNA reads as TGCGCCAGCAGCCAAGAGACTAGCGGGAGATATGAGCAGTTCTTC. Translation: CASSQETSGRYEQFF. The rearrangement joins TRBV4-1 to TRBJ2-1; TRBD2 matches at 12 bases. Germline V CDR1 and CDR2: MGHRA, YSYEKL. CDR3 size: 15 residues. Germline trimming cut 0 bases from V and 8 bases from J; bases unmatched to any gene: 2.

This chain joins TRBV30 and TRBJ2-3, with no clear D. The V gene lost 6 bases and the J gene lost 5 bases, with 6 bases spanning the gap. Germline V gene lookup returns CDR1 GTSNPN and CDR2 SVGIG (reference sequence). The CDR3 is 10 amino acids. The DNA for the CDR3 is TGTGCCTGCCTCCTAGATACGCAGTATTTT. Translated: CACLLDTQYF.

The genes are TRBV5-4 and TRBJ2-7; 12 positions match TRBD2. Germline values: CDR1 SGHNT, CDR2 YYREEE (reference sequence). V was pared by 4 bases and J by 0 bases, with 5 bases of the junction left unmatched. This CDR3 is built from 16 residues. The CDR3 reads CASSGLAGGSSYEQYF. The CDR3 DNA follows: TGTGCCAGCAGCGGGCTAGCGGGAGGGAGCTCCTACGAGCAGTACTTC.